The entry below describes one TCR beta chain. This entry comes from a study of breast tumors, draining lymph nodes, adjacent tissues. The CDR3 runs to 14 residues. V trimming: 6 bases; J trimming: 7 bases; junction bases outside the gene matches: 12. Germline assignment: CDR1 SQVTM and CDR2 ANQGSEA. TCRdb re-called the multiplex PCR reads with MiXCR, one entry per CDR3 protein. The table shows roughly 16,000 distinct CDR3 sequences, with under 70% occurring only once. Material: tumor-adjacent breast tissue. This sequence joins TRBV29-1 and TRBJ2-7; TRBD1 agrees at 10 bases. The TCR comes from a female donor with breast cancer. Some clones in this sample may be carry-over from other donors' samples. In nucleotides, the CDR3 is TGCAGCGTGACACCCCCGGGACAGGGGATGGAGCAGTACTTC. Protein sequence: CSVTPPGQGMEQYF.